Presented here are 10 T cell receptor beta chains from one specimen sequenced in a study of T cells in Graves' hyperthyroidism and ophthalmopathy. Amplified regions were TCR beta CDR3 sequences from RNA transcripts. The TCR CDR3 was amplified in a first-round RT-PCR using the HTBI primer set. A single record per CDR3 protein comes from TCRdb applying MiXCR to the multiplex PCR reads. This sample yields 640,000 or so distinct CDR3 sequences, of which 11% to 15% are seen a single time; less than 9% belongs to the top ten. The source material was blood. Receptors were obtained from a woman aged 18-29 years with Graves' ophthalmopathy.

This clonotype was counted many times. The chain couples TRBV20-1 to TRBJ2-7, with D uncertain. V dropped 0 bases and J dropped 9 bases, with 9 bases sitting between them. Germline V lookup: CDR1 DFQATT, CDR2 SNEGSKA (reference sequence). The CDR3 spans 11 residues. This CDR3 is CSARDPPAQYF. The CDR3 DNA reads as TGCAGTGCTAGAGACCCCCCGGCGCAGTACTTC.

The chain employs TRBV7-9 and TRBJ2-2; no clear D. CDR3 size: 15 residues. The germline V gene encodes CDR1 SEHNR and CDR2 FQNEAQ (reference sequence). Trimming took off 6 bases at V and 1 base at J, with 12 bases between the two ends. In nucleotides, the CDR3 is TGTGCCAGCAGTTTCCCACTGGGGAACACCGGGGAGCTGTTTTTT. Protein sequence: CASSFPLGNTGELFF.

There are many counts of this clonotype. DNA of the CDR3: TGTGCTAGTGGTTCCTCCGGGCCTATGAACACTGAAGCTTTCTTT. It translates to CASGSSGPMNTEAFF. The rearrangement joins TRBV12-5 to TRBJ1-1; D not certain. Trimming removed 4 bases from V and 0 bases from J, with 12 bases in between. The CDR3 has 15 amino acids. The V gene's germline CDR1 is LGHNT and CDR2 FRNRAP.

This clonotype was seen at least ten times. The chain joins TRBV7-9 to TRBJ2-7; 9 bases match TRBD1. CDR1 SEHNR and CDR2 FQNEAQ come from the germline V gene (reference sequence). The V and J ends lost 3 bases and 4 bases, in that order; junction bases with no gene match: 13. CDR3 size: 17 residues. The chain's CDR3 is CASSFPPPDRGGYEQYF. The CDR3, as DNA: TGTGCCAGCAGCTTTCCACCCCCGGACAGGGGTGGTTACGAGCAGTACTTC.

This clonotype was detected many times. The V gene is TRBV2, the J gene TRBJ2-1; 7 bases align to TRBD2. Trimming removed 1 base from V and 9 bases from J; junction bases left unmatched: 9. This CDR3 has 15 amino acids. The germline V gene has CDR1 SNHLY and CDR2 FYNNEI. The CDR3 loop reads CASSEGLILALEQFF. For the CDR3, the DNA is TGTGCCAGCAGTGAAGGACTTATACTAGCGCTTGAGCAGTTCTTC.

This sequence joins TRBV11-3 and TRBJ2-1; TRBD1 aligns across 8 bases. J gave up 1 base and V 5 bases, and 4 bases lay outside the gene matches. Germline lookup yields CDR1 SGHNT and CDR2 YENEEA. The CDR3 runs 15 residues. CDR3 protein: CASSAWTGSYNEQFF. Written as DNA, the CDR3 is TGTGCCAGCAGCGCCTGGACAGGGTCCTACAATGAGCAGTTCTTC.

This chain uses TRBV3-1 with TRBJ2-1; D is tentatively TRBD1 or TRBD2 (7 bases each). The V end lost 4 bases, the J end lost 5 bases, and 12 bases lay between the germline ends. Germline CDR1 reads LGHDT; CDR2 reads YNNKEL (reference sequence). The CDR3 is 14 amino acids. The CDR3 DNA is TGTGCCAGCAGCCCCAGGGGGGGGGACAATGAGCAGTTCTTC. Protein: CASSPRGGDNEQFF.

This clonotype was counted ten times or more. The J gene is TRBJ2-5, the V gene TRBV10-3; TRBD1 aligns across 11 bases. The V and J ends lost 3 bases and 7 bases, in that order; junction bases with no gene match: 1. The CDR3 sequence is 13 residues long. Germline V gene lookup returns CDR1 ENHRY and CDR2 SYGVKD. Here the CDR3 DNA reads TGTGCCATCAGTGAAGGGACAGGGGGGACCCAGTACTTC. It specifies CAISEGTGGTQYF.

The chain combines TRBV9 with TRBJ2-7; the match to TRBD2 covers 8 bases. The CDR3 has 14 amino acids. Germline V gene lookup returns CDR1 SGDLS and CDR2 YYNGEE. J lost 5 bases, V lost 4 bases, and 8 bases had no gene match. The CDR3 loop reads CASSTGGGWNEQYF. As DNA, the CDR3 is TGTGCCAGCAGCACCGGGGGGGGCTGGAACGAGCAGTACTTC.

This clonotype was seen more than once but under ten times. The chain has TRBV20-1 and TRBJ2-5; 10 bases match TRBD2. V was pared by 3 bases and J by 4 bases, with 8 bases of the junction left unmatched. Per the germline V gene, CDR1 is DFQATT and CDR2 is SNEGSKA (reference sequence). The CDR3 totals 15 residues. The CDR3: CSARGLAGDRETQYF. The CDR3 bases are TGCAGTGCTAGGGGTCTAGCGGGAGATCGAGAGACCCAGTACTTC.